Listed below are T cell receptor beta chains from one sample, sequenced in a study of T cell responses to AZD1222 COVID-19 vaccine. Only in-frame clones appear in the TCRdb table, and some are missing; sequencing was by immunoSEQ multiplex PCR. Here the sample spans around 79,000 clones, 88% being singletons. The sample was peripheral blood, taken on day 0 of AZD1222 vaccination. The receptor source for this set is an adult in good health. Both conserved end residues are part of each CDR3. Fields, in order: V gene, D gene, clone size, J gene, CDR3 DNA, CDR3 protein. The D gene is left open where the match is weak. A clone size is listed for some rows: how often the clone was seen (once, few, many), or a class if it is expanded.

V: TRBV7-6
D: -
size: -
J: TRBJ2-7
DNA: TGTGCCAGCAGCCGCGCTGGAGGGAACGAGCAGTACTTC
CDR3: CASSRAGGNEQYF

V: TRBV28
D: -
size: -
J: TRBJ1-5
DNA: TGTGCCAGCAGTTTGCTTCGTGGGGTAAATCAGCCCCAGCATTTT
CDR3: CASSLLRGVNQPQHF

V: TRBV6-4
D: TRBD1
size: -
J: TRBJ2-6
DNA: TGTGCCAGCAGTGACACAGGGGGCGCTGGGGCCAACGTCCTGACTTTC
CDR3: CASSDTGGAGANVLTF

V: TRBV6-5
D: -
size: -
J: TRBJ2-7
DNA: TGTGCCAGCAGAGACAACAGGATTACCTACGAGCAGTACTTC
CDR3: CASRDNRITYEQYF

V: TRBV3-1/TRBV3-2
D: -
size: -
J: TRBJ2-1
DNA: TGTGCCAGCAGCGCCGGGGGAGATGAGCAGTTCTTC
CDR3: CASSAGGDEQFF

V: TRBV9
D: TRBD2
size: -
J: TRBJ2-5
DNA: TGTGCCAGCAGCGTAGCGGGAGGGTCCCAGTACTTC
CDR3: CASSVAGGSQYF

V: TRBV11-2
D: TRBD1
size: -
J: TRBJ2-3
DNA: TGTGCCAGCAGCCAAGGACAGGGTAGCACAGATACGCAGTATTTT
CDR3: CASSQGQGSTDTQYF

V: TRBV7-3
D: -
size: once
J: TRBJ2-5
DNA: TGTGCCAGCAGCTTAAAGGGAGAAGAGACCCAGTACTTC
CDR3: CASSLKGEETQYF

V: TRBV27
D: TRBD1
size: -
J: TRBJ1-2
DNA: TGTGCCAGCAGTCCCTGGACAGGCGGTGGGGGCTACACCTTC
CDR3: CASSPWTGGGGYTF

V: TRBV9
D: -
size: -
J: TRBJ2-2
DNA: TGTGCCAGCAGCGTAGTTGTGGCGGGTACGAACACCGGGGAGCTGTTTTTT
CDR3: CASSVVVAGTNTGELFF

V: TRBV10-3
D: TRBD1
size: -
J: TRBJ2-7
DNA: TGTGCCATCGACCGGGACAGGGGTTACGAGCAGTACTTC
CDR3: CAIDRDRGYEQYF

V: TRBV14
D: -
size: -
J: TRBJ1-2
DNA: TGTGCCAGCAGCCAAGCAGGGAACTATGGCTACACCTTC
CDR3: CASSQAGNYGYTF

V: TRBV9
D: TRBD2
size: -
J: TRBJ2-7
DNA: TGTGCCAGCAGCGGATCCTCTAGCGGCAAGTACGAGCAGTACTTC
CDR3: CASSGSSSGKYEQYF

V: TRBV6-7
D: TRBD2
size: -
J: TRBJ2-7
DNA: TGTGCCAGCAGTTCCCTGCGGACTAGCACCTACGAGCAGTACTTC
CDR3: CASSSLRTSTYEQYF

V: TRBV29-1
D: -
size: -
J: TRBJ1-2
DNA: TGCAGCGTTGTCGCCCGCGGGATCCATGGCTACACCTTC
CDR3: CSVVARGIHGYTF

V: TRBV18
D: -
size: -
J: TRBJ1-1
DNA: TGTGCCAGCTCACAACAGTTGAACACTGAAGCTTTCTTT
CDR3: CASSQQLNTEAFF

V: TRBV19
D: -
size: -
J: TRBJ1-2
DNA: TGTGCCAGTAGTATAGGTCCCGGGGCGGATGGCTACACCTTC
CDR3: CASSIGPGADGYTF

V: TRBV4-1
D: -
size: -
J: TRBJ1-4
DNA: TGCGCCAGCAGCCAAGAGCCTCAGGACGGAAATAATGAAAAACTGTTTTTT
CDR3: CASSQEPQDGNNEKLFF

V: TRBV11-1
D: -
size: -
J: TRBJ2-7
DNA: TGTGCCAGCAGCTTAGCGCGCGGAGAGCAGTACTTC
CDR3: CASSLARGEQYF

V: TRBV9
D: -
size: -
J: TRBJ2-3
DNA: TGTGCCAGCAGCCCCTTTTCGGGCACAGATACGCAGTATTTT
CDR3: CASSPFSGTDTQYF

V: TRBV21-1
D: -
size: few
J: TRBJ1-2
DNA: TGTGCCAGCAGCAATCTTGCCCCGGGACAGGGGGTTTGGGGCTACACCTTC
CDR3: CASSNLAPGQGVWGYTF

V: TRBV3-1/TRBV3-2
D: TRBD2
size: -
J: TRBJ2-7
DNA: TGTGCCAGCAGCCTACCCCTAGCGGGGGGAACCTACGAGCAGTACTTC
CDR3: CASSLPLAGGTYEQYF

V: TRBV19
D: TRBD1
size: -
J: TRBJ2-1
DNA: TGTGCCAGTAGTCCGCACCCGGGACAGGGGGCGTATAATGAGCAGTTCTTC
CDR3: CASSPHPGQGAYNEQFF

V: TRBV4-3
D: -
size: few
J: TRBJ1-3
DNA: TGCGCCAGCAGCCAAGACCGGGGACCTGGAGGCGGAAACACCATATATTTT
CDR3: CASSQDRGPGGGNTIYF

V: TRBV7-2
D: -
size: few
J: TRBJ1-3
DNA: TGTGCCAGCAGCTTAGATCGCGGCAGCTTCTCTGGAAACACCATATATTTT
CDR3: CASSLDRGSFSGNTIYF

V: TRBV11-2
D: TRBD1
size: few
J: TRBJ1-2
DNA: TGTGCCAGCAGCAGGGACAGGGTAGGGTATGGCTACACCTTC
CDR3: CASSRDRVGYGYTF

V: TRBV27
D: -
size: -
J: TRBJ2-6
DNA: TGTGCCAGCAGTTTGGAGGGGGCTGGGTCTGGGGCCAACGTCCTGACTTTC
CDR3: CASSLEGAGSGANVLTF

V: TRBV9
D: TRBD1
size: -
J: TRBJ2-1
DNA: TGTGCCAGCAGCGTAGATCCGGGACAGGGGATCTACAATGAGCAGTTCTTC
CDR3: CASSVDPGQGIYNEQFF

V: TRBV9
D: TRBD1
size: -
J: TRBJ1-5
DNA: TGTGCCAGACATAAGGGACAGGGGATTGAGCAGCCCCAGCATTTT
CDR3: CARHKGQGIEQPQHF